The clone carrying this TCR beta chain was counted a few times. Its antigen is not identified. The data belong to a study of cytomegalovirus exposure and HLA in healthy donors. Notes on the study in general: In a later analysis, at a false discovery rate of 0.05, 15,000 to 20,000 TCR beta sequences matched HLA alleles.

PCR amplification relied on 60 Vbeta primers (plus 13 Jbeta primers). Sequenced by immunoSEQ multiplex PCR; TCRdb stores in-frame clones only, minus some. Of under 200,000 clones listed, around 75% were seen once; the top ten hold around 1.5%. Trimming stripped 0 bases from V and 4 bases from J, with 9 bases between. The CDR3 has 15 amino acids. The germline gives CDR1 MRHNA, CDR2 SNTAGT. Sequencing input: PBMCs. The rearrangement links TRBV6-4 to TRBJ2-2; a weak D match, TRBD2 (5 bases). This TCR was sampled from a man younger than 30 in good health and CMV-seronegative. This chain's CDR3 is CASSDSEEATGELFF. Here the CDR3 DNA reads TGTGCCAGCAGTGACTCCGAGGAGGCCACCGGGGAGCTGTTTTTT.